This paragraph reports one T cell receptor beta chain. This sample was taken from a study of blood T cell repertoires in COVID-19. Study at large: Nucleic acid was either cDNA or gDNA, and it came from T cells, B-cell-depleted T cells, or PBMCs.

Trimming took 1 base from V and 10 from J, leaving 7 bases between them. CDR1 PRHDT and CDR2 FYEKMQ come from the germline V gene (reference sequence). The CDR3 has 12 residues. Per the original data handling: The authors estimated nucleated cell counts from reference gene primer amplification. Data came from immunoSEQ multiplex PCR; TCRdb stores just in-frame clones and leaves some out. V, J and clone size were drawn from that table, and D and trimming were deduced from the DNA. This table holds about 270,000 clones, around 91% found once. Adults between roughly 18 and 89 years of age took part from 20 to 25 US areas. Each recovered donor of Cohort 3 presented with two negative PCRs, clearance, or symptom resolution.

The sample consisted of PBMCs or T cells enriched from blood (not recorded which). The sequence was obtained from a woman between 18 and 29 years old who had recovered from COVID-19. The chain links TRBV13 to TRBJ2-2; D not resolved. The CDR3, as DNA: TGTGCCAGCAGCTTAGCCCATCAGGAGCTGTTTTTT. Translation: CASSLAHQELFF.